These 27 T cell receptor beta chains were all obtained from the same sample, sequenced in a study of cytomegalovirus exposure and HLA in healthy donors. The study ran its PCR with 60 Vbeta and 13 Jbeta primers. The assay was immunoSEQ multiplex PCR, and TCRdb's table has in-frame clones only and misses some. In the table there are 65,000 to 95,000 clones, 78% of which are singletons. Sequencing used PBMCs. All receptors derive from a male donor in good health and CMV-seropositive.

J is TRBJ2-1 and V is TRBV7-3; D may be TRBD2 (5 bases). Trimming left V 1 base short and J 1 base short, with 14 bases between. In germline, CDR1 is SGHTA, CDR2 FQGTGA. This CDR3 comprises 17 residues. The CDR3, as DNA: TGTGCCAGCAGCTTAAGTATCCTAGCCGGATCCTACAATGAGCAGTTCTTC. This translates into CASSLSILAGSYNEQFF. Together with reference TRBV7-3 and TRBJ2-1, the CDR3 gives the full variable domain: GAGVSQTPSNKVTEKGKYVELRCDPISGHTALYWYRQSLGQGPEFLIYFQGTGAADDSGLPNDRFFAVRPEGSVSTLKIQRTERGDSAVYLCASSLSILAGSYNEQFFGPGTRLTVL.

This clone showed up just once. The chain uses TRBV6-6 and TRBJ1-5, with D tentatively TRBD1 (6 bases). The V gene's germline CDR1 is MNHNY and CDR2 SVGAGI (reference sequence). The CDR3 is 13 amino acids. Trimming removed 5 bases from V and 3 bases from J, with 8 bases in between. DNA for the CDR3: TGTGCCAGCAGTCGGGACAACAATCAGCCCCAGCATTTT. Amino acid sequence: CASSRDNNQPQHF.

The rearrangement uses TRBV7-2 and TRBJ2-5, with 8 positions matching TRBD1. The CDR3 contains 14 residues. Losses at the gene ends were 2 bases for V and 2 bases for J; bases not matched to a gene: 1. In germline, CDR1 is SGHTA, CDR2 FQGNSA. CDR3 residues: CASSLNRGQETQYF. CDR3 nucleotide sequence: TGTGCCAGCAGCTTAAACAGGGGGCAAGAGACCCAGTACTTC. The whole variable domain, filled in from reference TRBV7-2 and TRBJ2-5, reads GAGVSQSPSNKVTEKGKDVELRCDPISGHTALYWYRQSLGQGLEFLIYFQGNSAPDKSGLPSDRFSAERTGGSVSTLTIQRTQQEDSAVYLCASSLNRGQETQYFGPGTRLLVL.

The gene calls are TRBV5-4 and TRBJ2-2; the D gene is possibly TRBD1 (6 bases). V lost 4 bases, J lost 5 bases, and 27 bases lay in between. Germline V gene data show CDR1 as SGHNT and CDR2 as YYREEE (reference sequence). The CDR3 length is 19 residues. As DNA, the CDR3 is TGTGCCAGCAGCCCGCTCGCGTTTCGGGCAGGGGTAGGAACCGGGGAGCTGTTTTTT. Its translation: CASSPLAFRAGVGTGELFF.

The genes are TRBV5-4 and TRBJ2-1; D may be TRBD1 (6 bases). Germline V gene sequence: CDR1 SGHNT, CDR2 YYREEE (reference sequence). CDR3 size: 14 residues. Deletions cut 3 bases from V and 4 bases from J, with 11 bases between. The CDR3, as DNA: TGTGCCAGCAGCTCCCCGGGACAATACAATGAGCAGTTCTTC. Amino acid sequence: CASSSPGQYNEQFF. The whole variable domain, remainder taken from reference TRBV5-4 and TRBJ2-1, is ETGVTQSPTHLIKTRGQQVTLRCSSQSGHNTVSWYQQALGQGPQFIFQYYREEENGRGNFPPRFSGLQFPNYSSELNVNALELDDSALYLCASSSPGQYNEQFFGPGTRLTVL.

J is TRBJ1-4 and V is TRBV28; 7 bases are shared with TRBD1. Trimming removed 1 base from V and 7 bases from J; junction bases left unmatched: 18. The germline V gene encodes CDR1 MDHEN and CDR2 SYDVKM. The CDR3 runs to 19 residues. CDR3: CASSLLSLRQGVFGEKLFF. CDR3 coding DNA: TGTGCCAGCAGTTTATTATCCCTCCGGCAGGGGGTTTTTGGTGAAAAACTGTTTTTT.

This clone was counted only a few times. The J gene is TRBJ2-7, the V gene TRBV11-1; 9 bases are shared with TRBD1. V was pared by 5 bases and J by 6 bases, with 8 bases of the junction left unmatched. The germline gives CDR1 SGHAT, CDR2 FQDESV (reference sequence). The CDR3 has 14 residues. The CDR3 loop is CASSPTQTGGEQYF. CDR3 bases: TGTGCCAGCAGCCCAACACAGACAGGGGGCGAGCAGTACTTC.

Concerning this clone itself: The conserved phenylalanine or tryptophan normally closing the CDR3 is absent here, so this likely arose from a read error. This chain uses TRBV6-5 with TRBJ1-1; maybe TRBD1 (5 bases). Germline CDR1 MNHEY, CDR2 SVGAGI. The V end lost 6 bases, the J end lost 8 bases, and 13 bases lay between the germline ends. The CDR3 contains 12 residues. The CDR3 sequence: CASSIPGGEAFL. The CDR3 DNA follows: TGTGCCAGCAGCATACCCGGGGGAGAAGCTTTCTTG.

The V and J genes are TRBV6-4 and TRBJ2-3, with TRBD2 identical over 9 bases. This CDR3 contains 14 residues. The germline V gene encodes CDR1 MRHNA and CDR2 SNTAGT. J was trimmed by 3 bases and V by 5 bases; bases with no gene match: 3. The CDR3 bases are TGTGCCAGCAGTCGACTAGCGGATACAGATACGCAGTATTTT. Its translation is CASSRLADTDTQYF.

The J gene is TRBJ2-3, the V gene TRBV5-4, with a tentative D call TRBD2 (7 bases). The CDR3 is 14 residues long. The V end was cut by 6 bases, the J end by 2 bases, with 13 bases between. CDR1 SGHNT and CDR2 YYREEE come from the germline V gene (reference sequence). In DNA, the CDR3 is TGTGCCAGCAAGCTTGGGGGGGCCACAGATACGCAGTATTTT. This sequence encodes CASKLGGATDTQYF.

This rearrangement joins TRBV14 to TRBJ2-7; possibly TRBD2 for D (6 bases). V was trimmed by 1 base and J by 2 bases, leaving 12 bases between them. CDR3 length: 15 residues. The germline gives CDR1 SGHDN, CDR2 FVKESK. CDR3 loop: CASSQGIGLTYEQYF. The CDR3 bases are TGTGCCAGCAGCCAAGGAATAGGACTAACCTACGAGCAGTACTTC.

The chain joins TRBV7-2 to TRBJ2-7; tentatively, D is TRBD2 (6 bases). CDR1 and CDR2 from the germline V gene are SGHTA and FQGNSA. This CDR3 is 14 amino acids long. Trimming took off 5 bases at V and 3 bases at J, with 14 bases between the two ends. The CDR3 DNA is TGTGCCAGCAGCCCCGAGCGGGCACACTACGAGCAGTACTTC. Encoded protein: CASSPERAHYEQYF. Based on the CDR3 plus reference TRBV7-2 and TRBJ2-7, the full variable domain is GAGVSQSPSNKVTEKGKDVELRCDPISGHTALYWYRQSLGQGLEFLIYFQGNSAPDKSGLPSDRFSAERTGGSVSTLTIQRTQQEDSAVYLCASSPERAHYEQYFGPGTRLTVT.

The chain links TRBV5-4 to TRBJ1-4, with D maybe TRBD1 (5 bases). CDR1 and CDR2 (germline): SGHNT, YYREEE (reference sequence). With 0 bases removed from V and 7 bases from J, the gap between germline ends came to 10 bases. The CDR3 covers 14 residues. This chain's CDR3 is CASSLDQGGEKLFF. For the CDR3, the DNA is TGTGCCAGCAGCTTGGACCAGGGCGGTGAAAAACTGTTTTTT.

This clone appeared once. The rearrangement links TRBV5-6 to TRBJ2-3; perhaps TRBD2 as D (6 bases). V shed 0 bases and J shed 2 bases, with 13 bases lying between them. The CDR3 spans 16 residues. CDR1 is SGHDT and CDR2 is YYEEEE in the germline V gene. This CDR3 reads CASSLASGFTTDTQYF. The CDR3 region has the DNA TGTGCCAGCAGCTTGGCCAGCGGGTTTACCACAGATACGCAGTATTTT.

The J gene is TRBJ1-2, the V gene TRBV5-4; possibly TRBD1 for D (6 bases). V gave up 4 bases and J gave up 4 bases, with 17 bases separating them. This CDR3 has 15 amino acids. CDR1 and CDR2 (germline): SGHNT, YYREEE (reference sequence). The CDR3 is CASSPQMGTPYGYTF. CDR3 nucleotides: TGTGCCAGCAGCCCTCAGATGGGGACACCCTATGGCTACACCTTC.

The rearrangement joins TRBV2 to TRBJ1-1, with D hard to call. The CDR3 sequence is 13 residues long. Germline lookup yields CDR1 SNHLY and CDR2 FYNNEI. Deletions cut 4 bases from V and 2 bases from J, with 8 bases between. In nucleotides, the CDR3 is TGTGCCAGCAGTGGGGCCAGAAACACTGAAGCTTTCTTT. This gives the protein CASSGARNTEAFF.

The rearrangement links TRBV28 to TRBJ1-6; 9 bases align to TRBD1. V gave up 6 bases and J gave up 7 bases; unmatched junction bases: 10. CDR3 length equals 16 residues. Per the germline V gene, CDR1 is MDHEN and CDR2 is SYDVKM. The CDR3 region is CASRRTSGTGNSPLHF. CDR3 coding DNA: TGTGCCAGCAGGCGAACTTCCGGGACAGGGAATTCACCCCTCCACTTT.

V gene TRBV2 combines with J gene TRBJ1-2, with unresolved D. CDR1 SNHLY and CDR2 FYNNEI come from the germline V gene. V was shortened by 2 bases and J by 2 bases, with 12 bases between the two germline ends. This CDR3 contains 15 residues. CDR3 DNA sequence: TGTGCCAGCAGTGAATCCGGCAGGCTGAACTATGGCTACACCTTC. As protein: CASSESGRLNYGYTF. The full variable domain, in which reference TRBV2 and TRBJ1-2 provide the parts outside the CDR3, is EPEVTQTPSHQVTQMGQEVILRCVPISNHLYFYWYRQILGQKVEFLVSFYNNEISEKSEIFDDQFSVERPDGSNFTLKIRSTKLEDSAMYFCASSESGRLNYGYTFGSGTRLTVV.

The sample holds one count of this clone. The chain carries TRBV20-1 and TRBJ2-2; D call uncertain. The germline CDR1 and CDR2 sequences are DFQATT and SNEGSKA (reference sequence). The CDR3 sequence is 11 residues long. V was shortened by 5 bases and J by 12 bases, with 13 bases between the two germline ends. CDR3 sequence reads: CSAVESGKLFF. In nucleotides, the CDR3 is TGCAGTGCTGTAGAATCAGGCAAGCTGTTTTTT.

The table lists this clone with a count of one. The chain recombines TRBV4-3 with TRBJ2-5; 7 bases are shared with TRBD2. The ends lost 4 bases at V and 1 base at J; junction bases unmatched: 15. CDR3 length: 18 residues. Germline values: CDR1 LGHNA, CDR2 YSLEER. CDR3 amino acids: CASSLGYGAAGTQETQYF. DNA for the CDR3: TGCGCCAGCAGCCTAGGATACGGGGCAGCGGGGACCCAAGAGACCCAGTACTTC.

This chain uses TRBV5-4 with TRBJ2-4; 9 bases are a match to TRBD1. Germline-derived CDR1 and CDR2 are SGHNT and YYREEE (reference sequence). V was clipped by 5 bases and J by 0 bases; unmatched bases: 3. CDR3 size: 15 residues. This CDR3 is CASSRDRAAKNIQYF. The DNA of the CDR3 is TGTGCCAGCAGTCGGGACAGGGCAGCCAAAAACATTCAGTACTTC.

This sequence joins TRBV27 and TRBJ2-2, with 8 bases lining up with TRBD1. The CDR3 sequence is 20 residues long. From germline, CDR1 is MNHEY and CDR2 SMNVEV (reference sequence). J lost 0 bases, V lost 4 bases, and 16 bases had no gene match. The CDR3: CASSSTRDRGRLANTGELFF. The CDR3 DNA reads TGTGCCAGCAGTTCCACCCGAGACAGGGGTCGACTCGCGAACACCGGGGAGCTGTTTTTT.

CDR3 coding DNA: TGTGCCAGCAGCCTAGCGGGAGGGCCCTACGAGCAGTACTTC. Translating it yields CASSLAGGPYEQYF. The rearrangement joins TRBV5-4 to TRBJ2-7, with 12 bases matching TRBD2. J lost 2 bases, V lost 4 bases, and 1 base had no gene match. The CDR3 length is 14 residues. From germline, CDR1 is SGHNT and CDR2 YYREEE (reference sequence).

The gene calls are TRBV29-1 and TRBJ2-1, with D possibly being TRBD1 (6 bases). The CDR3 totals 13 residues. The V gene lost 2 bases and the J gene lost 6 bases, with 11 bases spanning the gap. Germline V lookup: CDR1 SQVTM, CDR2 ANQGSEA. CDR3 sequence: CSVETMDSNEQFF. The DNA of the CDR3 is TGCAGCGTTGAAACCATGGACAGCAATGAGCAGTTCTTC.

This clone appeared a few times. The chain joins TRBV9 to TRBJ2-5, with 10 bases matching TRBD2. J was trimmed by 5 bases and V by 6 bases; bases with no gene match: 7. Germline V lookup: CDR1 SGDLS, CDR2 YYNGEE. The CDR3 sequence is 14 residues long. The CDR3 sequence: CASNGGLASETQYF. The CDR3 DNA reads as TGTGCCAGCAACGGGGGACTAGCGTCGGAGACCCAGTACTTC.

The chain joins TRBV4-3 to TRBJ1-6, with D perhaps matching TRBD1 (6 bases). Looked up from germline, CDR1 is LGHNA and CDR2 is YSLEER. CDR3 length: 16 residues. V was shortened by 5 bases and J by 7 bases, with 18 bases between the two germline ends. For the CDR3, the DNA is TGCGCCAGCAGCTCACAGGGAGCAGGGTGGAATTCACCCCTCCACTTT. Its protein is CASSSQGAGWNSPLHF.

The rearrangement links TRBV6-5 to TRBJ2-3, with a weak D call TRBD1 (5 bases). The CDR3 is 14 amino acids. Trimming left V 8 bases short and J 3 bases short, with 15 bases between. Germline V CDR1 and CDR2: MNHEY, SVGAGI. CDR3 residues: CASEDIRYTDTQYF. CDR3 bases: TGTGCCAGCGAGGACATTCGATATACAGATACGCAGTATTTT.